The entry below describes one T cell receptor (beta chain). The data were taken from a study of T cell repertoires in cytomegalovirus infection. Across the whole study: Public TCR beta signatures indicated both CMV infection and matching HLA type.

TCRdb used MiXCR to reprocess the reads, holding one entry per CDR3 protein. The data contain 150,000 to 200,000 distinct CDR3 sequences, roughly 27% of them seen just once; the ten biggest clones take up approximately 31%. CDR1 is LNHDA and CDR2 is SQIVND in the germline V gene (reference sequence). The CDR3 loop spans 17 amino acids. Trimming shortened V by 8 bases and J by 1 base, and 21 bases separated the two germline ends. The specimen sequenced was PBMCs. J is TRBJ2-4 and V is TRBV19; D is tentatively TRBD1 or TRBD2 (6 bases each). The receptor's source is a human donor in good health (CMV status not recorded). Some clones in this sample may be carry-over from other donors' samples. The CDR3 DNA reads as TGTGCCAGTGAGGGGGGACTCCCGCGGAGGGCCAAAAACATTCAGTACTTC. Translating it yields CASEGGLPRRAKNIQYF.